This T cell receptor (beta chain) was recovered during a study of blood T cell repertoires in COVID-19. Study as a whole: Sources were T cells, B-cell-depleted T cells, or PBMCs; the material itself was cDNA or gDNA.

Produced via immunoSEQ multiplex PCR; TCRdb's table is partial and in-frame only. Counted here are around 130,000 clones, about 83% occurring once; the ten biggest clones make up about 3.7%. V was shortened by 10 bases and J by 5 bases, with 27 bases between the two germline ends. The CDR3 covers 16 residues. CDR1 and CDR2 from the germline V gene are WNHNN and SYGVQD (reference sequence). The material sequenced was PBMCs or T cells enriched from blood (not recorded which). This sequence was found in a woman aged 45-60 years with acute COVID-19. The chain has TRBV10-1 and TRBJ2-7, with unresolved D. The DNA of the CDR3 is TGCGCCACCCCGGATCCTTTTCTTCGGGTTGAAAACGAGCAGTACTTC. Protein product: CATPDPFLRVENEQYF.